The 27 T cell receptor beta chains given below trace back to one sample, sequenced in a study of tumor-infiltrating lymphocytes in primary liver carcinoma. Starting from about 0.5 ug of total RNA, TCR beta cDNA was produced with a primer in the constant region. Employing slightly modified ARM-PCR, three nested multiplex PCR rounds were run, and these gave rise to the TCR beta libraries. Both of the initial two PCR rounds ran for 10 cycles and employed TRBV1-TRBV30 forward primers alongside a C-beta reverse primer. TCRdb processed the multiplex PCR reads anew with MiXCR; each CDR3 protein has one entry. The sample carries some 120,000 distinct CDR3 sequences, roughly three fifths recorded once. The roughly 19-32 mg bulk tissue piece was not sorted before simultaneous RNA and DNA extraction. Sequencing was done on a sample of liver tumor tissue from sampling region 3. Subset indicated: tumor region T3, left-lateral pole. These receptors originate from a woman aged 55-70 years with primary liver carcinoma and hepatitis B virus infection.

As to this clonotype: Because the CDR3 is missing its conserved closing phenylalanine or tryptophan, this is likely a read error. The rearrangement links TRBV4-1 to TRBJ1-6; D gene uncertain. The CDR3 covers 13 residues. Germline assignment: CDR1 MGHRA and CDR2 YSYEKL. This chain's CDR3 is CVSSQDNYSPLHS. CDR3 nucleotide sequence: TGCGTCAGCAGCCAAGATAATTATTCACCCCTCCACTCT.

Details on this clonotype: One junction end disagrees with the germline gene, perhaps due to a read error. The V gene is TRBV29-1, the J gene TRBJ2-1; 10 bases align to TRBD2. CDR3 length equals 16 residues. The germline gives CDR1 SQVTM, CDR2 ANQGSEA. CDR3 region: CCVERASGSSYNERFF. The CDR3 DNA reads TGCTGCGTTGAACGGGCTAGCGGGAGCTCCTACAATGAGCGGTTCTTC.

A word on this clonotype: Mismatch with germline at one junction end may stem from a read error. The chain joins TRBV11-2 to TRBJ2-2, with TRBD1 matching 9 bases. Germline V CDR1 and CDR2: SGHAT, FQNNGV. The CDR3 contains 16 residues. In nucleotides, the CDR3 is TGTGCCAGCAGCCGAGCAACAGGGGGCAATACCGGAGAGCCGTTTTTT. Its translation: CASSRATGGNTGEPFF.

As for this clonotype: A read error may produce the germline difference seen at one junction end. The J gene is TRBJ2-7, the V gene TRBV11-1; the match to TRBD2 covers 8 bases. The CDR3 consists of 16 residues. CDR1 is SGHAT and CDR2 is FQDESV in the germline V gene (reference sequence). The CDR3 loop reads CASSTRVAGCTYEQYF. The DNA for the CDR3 is TGTGCCAGCAGCACCCGGGTAGCGGGATGCACCTACGAGCAATACTTC.

Judged by abundance, this clonotype is medium-sized. The chain is built from TRBV11-1 and TRBJ1-5; D is possibly TRBD1 (5 bases). Germline V gene sequence: CDR1 SGHAT, CDR2 FQDESV (reference sequence). The CDR3 covers 16 residues. The germline V and J ends were trimmed by 5 bases and 7 bases, with 21 bases remaining between them. The CDR3 here is CASSLPHRAWGQPQHF. The CDR3 nucleotides read TGTGCCAGCAGCCTACCACATAGGGCATGGGGCCAGCCCCAGCATTTT.

CDR3 in DNA: TGTGCCAGCAGTTTTCGGACAGATTCATCGAACTATGGCTACACCTTC. It is translated as CASSFRTDSSNYGYTF. The chain couples TRBV28 to TRBJ1-2, with a weak D call TRBD1 (6 bases). Germline assignment: CDR1 MDHEN and CDR2 SYDVKM. The CDR3 covers 16 residues. Trimming left V 3 bases short and J 2 bases short, with 16 bases between.

This clonotype was detected only a few times. A much larger clone differs from this one at a single base, so this may be a read error. The J gene is TRBJ2-3, the V gene TRBV11-2, with D maybe TRBD1 (5 bases). The CDR3 runs to 14 residues. Looked up from germline, CDR1 is SGHAT and CDR2 is FQNNGV. DNA of the CDR3: TGTGCCAGCAGCCTCTCGGCCTGCACAGGTACGCAGTATTTT. It yields the protein CASSLSACTGTQYF. The variable domain in full, completed from reference TRBV11-2 and TRBJ2-3, reads EAGVAQSPRYKIIEKRQSVAFWCNPISGHATLYWYQQILGQGPKLLIQFQNNGVVDDSQLPKDRFSAERLKGVDSTLKIQPAKLEDSAVYLCASSLSACTGTQYFGPGTRLTVL.

In its sample, this clonotype was seen once. The germline gene is not matched at one end of the junction; a read error may be the cause. The V and J genes are TRBV7-9 and TRBJ2-1; D perhaps matches TRBD2 (5 bases). Germline V CDR1 and CDR2: SEHNR, FQNEAQ (reference sequence). This CDR3 spans 15 amino acids. The CDR3 reads CASSLADLTYNERFF. DNA for the CDR3: TGTGCCAGCAGCTTAGCGGACTTAACCTACAATGAGCGGTTCTTC.

In its sample, this clonotype was seen many times. V and J are TRBV12-3 or TRBV12-4 and TRBJ2-1; D call uncertain. The length of the CDR3 is 12 residues. V was pared by 5 bases and J by 5 bases, with 7 bases between. In nucleotides, the CDR3 is TGTGCCAGCAGTCACCAACACAATGAGCAGTTCTTC. It translates to CASSHQHNEQFF.

This clonotype occurred a few times. Being one base from a much bigger clone, this may be a read error. CDR3 DNA: TGTGACAGCAGTTCGGAGGAGGCCACTGAAGCTTTCTTT. Protein product: CDSSSEEATEAFF. The V gene is TRBV12-3 or TRBV12-4, the J gene TRBJ1-1; D is uncertain. The CDR3 extends over 13 amino acids.

The chain employs TRBV11-2 and TRBJ2-3; D is undetermined. The ends were cut back, 1 base at V and 1 base at J, with 9 bases in the middle. Germline CDR1 is SGHAT and CDR2 is FQNNGV. The CDR3 length is 15 residues. CDR3 bases: TGTGCCAGCAGCTTAGTAGGCCGCGGCACAGATACGCAGTATTTT. It codes for CASSLVGRGTDTQYF.

In the case of this clonotype: A much larger clonotype is one base distant, so this may be a read error. The rearrangement uses TRBV5-5 and TRBJ2-3; D is perhaps TRBD2 (5 bases). The CDR3 consists of 15 residues. Trimming pared 3 bases from V and 4 bases from J, leaving 15 bases between. Germline V gives CDR1 SGHKS, CDR2 YYEKEE (reference sequence). This CDR3 reads CASSSGSVSADTQYF. The DNA for the CDR3 is TGTGCCAGCAGCTCTGGGAGCGTCAGCGCAGATACGCAGTATTTT.

As to this clonotype: Germline is not matched at one junction end, which may reflect a read error. V is TRBV7-3 and J is TRBJ2-3; 7 positions agree with TRBD1. CDR1 is SGHTA, CDR2 FQGTGA, per germline. The CDR3 runs 15 residues. The CDR3 coding sequence is TGTGCCGGCAGCCGGAACAGGGGAGGCACAGATACGCAGTATTTT. Amino acids: CAGSRNRGGTDTQYF.

The chain carries TRBV5-1 and TRBJ1-1; no firm D call. Trimming left V 6 bases short and J 13 bases short, with 25 bases between. Germline V lookup: CDR1 SGHRS, CDR2 YFSETQ. The CDR3 runs to 14 residues. The CDR3 DNA sequence: TGCGCCAGCAACAAAGAGGAGGCACTCCAAAGTGTTTTCTTT. Protein: CASNKEEALQSVFF.

Comments on this clonotype: Because the CDR3's place on the DNA is in doubt, the DNA is left out and the CDR3 is given as listed by TCRdb. This sequence joins TRBV6-5 and TRBJ1-2; the table's D call, TRBD1, was not checked against the DNA. Per germline, CDR1 MNHEY and CDR2 SVGAGI. The CDR3 length is 14 residues, termini included. CDR3 protein: CVSSYQGGNYGCTF.

Points on this clonotype: A read error may produce the germline difference seen at one junction end. This chain connects TRBV5-1 to TRBJ1-1; TRBD1 aligns across 8 bases. From germline, CDR1 is SGHRS and CDR2 YFSETQ. The CDR3 sequence is 15 residues long. CDR3 DNA sequence: TGCGCCAGCAACTCTGACAGGGGAGTGGGGACTGAAGCCTTCTTT. Protein: CASNSDRGVGTEAFF.

Turning to this clonotype: A much larger clonotype is one base distant, so this may be a read error. The chain links TRBV6-1 to TRBJ2-2, with D perhaps given as TRBD1 or TRBD2 (5 bases each). From germline, CDR1 is MNHNS and CDR2 SASEGT. This CDR3 has 11 residues. The DNA for the CDR3 is TGTGCCAGCAGGACAGCCGGGAAGCTGTTTTTT. Protein product: CASRTAGKLFF.

As for this clonotype: A much larger clone lies a single base off, so this may be a read error. V is TRBV13 and J is TRBJ2-6; D is possibly TRBD1 or TRBD2 (6 bases each). The germline V gene encodes CDR1 PRHDT and CDR2 FYEKMQ (reference sequence). CDR3 size: 17 residues. The ends were cut back, 3 bases at V and 9 bases at J, with 21 bases in the middle. DNA of the CDR3: TGTGCCAGCAGCTTTGGCGCCCGGGGGCGAGAGGTCAACGTCCTGACTTTC. Translating gives CASSFGARGREVNVLTF.

Concerning this clonotype itself: One end of the junction does not line up with germline, which may come from a read error. The genes are TRBV11-2 and TRBJ2-3; D gene ambiguous. Per the germline V gene, CDR1 is SGHAT and CDR2 is FQNNGV. The CDR3 spans 14 residues. The CDR3 nucleotides read TGTGCCAGCAGACCGGAACTGGGCACAGAAACGCAGTATTTT. The encoded protein is CASRPELGTETQYF.

To note about this clonotype: A junction boundary mismatches the germline segment, possibly from a read error. CDR3 DNA sequence: TGTGCCAGCAGTTTCGGGGGGACTAATGGCTACGCCTTC. It translates to CASSFGGTNGYAF. The gene calls are TRBV28 and TRBJ1-2; maybe TRBD1 (5 bases). CDR1 and CDR2 from the germline V gene are MDHEN and SYDVKM. The CDR3 has 13 residues.

Comments on this clonotype: A much larger clone lies a single base off, so this may be a read error. This chain joins TRBV6-1 and TRBJ1-4; D is perhaps TRBD1 (6 bases). The germline CDR1 and CDR2 sequences are MNHNS and SASEGT. With 5 bases removed from V and 7 bases from J, the gap between germline ends came to 17 bases. This CDR3 has 15 amino acids. The CDR3 sequence is CASSSRGGGVEKLFF. CDR3 sequence (DNA): TGTGCCAGCAGTAGCCGGGGAGGGGGGGTTGAAAAACTGTTTTTT.

A note on this clonotype: One end of the junction does not line up with germline, which may come from a read error. The chain is built from TRBV29-1 and TRBJ2-1; no firm D call. Germline-derived CDR1 and CDR2 are SQVTM and ANQGSEA. The CDR3 consists of 10 residues. This CDR3 is CSVSIDEEFF. CDR3 coding DNA: TGCAGTGTTTCTATCGATGAGGAGTTCTTC.

Worth noting for this clonotype: This may come from a read error, since a much larger clone is one base off. The rearrangement links TRBV5-5 to TRBJ1-5; no definite D call. V lost 5 bases and J lost 11, with 17 bases in between. The CDR3 has 13 amino acids. CDR1 is SGHKS and CDR2 is YYEKEE in the germline V gene (reference sequence). CDR3 amino acids: CASSFDPLQSQHF. The CDR3, as DNA: TGTGCCAGCAGTTTTGACCCGTTACAGTCCCAGCATTTT.

Points on this clonotype: At one end, the junction sequence differs from germline, possibly due to a read error. The chain employs TRBV28 and TRBJ1-2; possibly TRBD1 for D (5 bases). The CDR3 spans 11 residues. From germline, CDR1 is MDHEN and CDR2 SYDVKM. As DNA, the CDR3 is TGTGTCAGCAGTACGGGGACTGGCTACACCTTC. This gives the protein CVSSTGTGYTF.

With respect to this clonotype: This may arise from a read error, as a much more abundant clone is one base away. The V gene is TRBV14, the J gene TRBJ2-1; the D gene is possibly TRBD2 (6 bases). The V end was cut by 2 bases, the J end by 12 bases, with 20 bases between. Germline V gene sequence: CDR1 SGHDN, CDR2 FVKESK. CDR3 size: 15 residues. CDR3 nucleotides: TGTGCCAGCAGCCAAAGTCTAGCGTTAGTTTCTGGGCAGTTCTTC. This sequence encodes CASSQSLALVSGQFF.

About this clonotype itself: A much larger clone sits a single nucleotide away, making a read error possible. The chain carries TRBV5-1 and TRBJ2-6, with D perhaps assigned TRBD1 or TRBD2 (5 bases each). The CDR3 sequence is 16 residues long. Germline V gene sequence: CDR1 SGHRS, CDR2 YFSETQ. CDR3 loop: CTSSLGDGAGANVLTF. CDR3 DNA sequence: TGCACCAGCAGCTTGGGGGACGGGGCTGGGGCCAACGTCCTGACTTTC.

Details on this clonotype: This clone may be a read error of a much larger clone one base away. The V and J genes are TRBV7-8 and TRBJ2-2, with D possibly TRBD2 on 6 matching bases. The V gene's germline CDR1 is SGHVS and CDR2 FQNEAQ. The CDR3 spans 12 residues. V was shortened by 11 bases and J by 4 bases, with 11 bases between the two germline ends. The CDR3 DNA is TGTGCCGCGCGGGGAAGCACCGGGGAGCTGTTTTTT. Translated: CAARGSTGELFF.